The T cell receptor beta chain described here comes from a study of blood T cell repertoires in COVID-19. The overall study: The United States, Italy and Spain were the sources of the acute and convalescent COVID-19 samples. In each case, the material was cDNA or gDNA derived from T cells, B-cell-depleted T cells, or PBMCs.

This clone was counted once. The trim removed 4 bases at V and 1 base at J, leaving 3 bases unmatched. Germline V gene lookup returns CDR1 SGHDN and CDR2 FVKESK. The CDR3 has 15 amino acids. In the study's own analysis: For nucleated cells, counts were estimated from reference gene primer amplification. Sequenced by immunoSEQ multiplex PCR; TCRdb stores in-frame clones only, minus some. V and J calls and clone size are as listed in that table; D and trimming were resolved from the DNA. This sample has 70,000 to 95,000 clones, with about 80% found just once. The receptor comes from a woman aged 40 to 50 with active or convalescent COVID-19. Material for sequencing was peripheral blood. This chain links TRBV14 with TRBJ1-1, with 10 bases fitting TRBD1. For the CDR3, the DNA is TGTGCCAGCAGCCCTTGGGACAGGGGGAACACTGAAGCTTTCTTT. This gives the protein CASSPWDRGNTEAFF.